A single TCR beta chain is shown here with its context. What it binds is unknown. Germline CDR1 is SGHKS and CDR2 is YYEKEE (reference sequence). Trimming removed 0 bases from V and 1 base from J, with 14 bases in between. CDR3 length: 16 residues. The sample originates from a study of T cell responses to AZD1222 COVID-19 vaccine. Study-wide findings and caveats: The donors showed a predominance of white British ancestry and of females, with possible underestimation of clonal diversity. The peak T cell response came first, and repertoires were sampled only after it.

Produced via immunoSEQ multiplex PCR; TCRdb's table is partial and in-frame only. The sample consists of about 110,000 clones, more than 65% of them appearing once. This receptor was identified in an adult in good health. The source was peripheral blood, collected on day 0 of AZD1222 vaccination. The genes are TRBV5-5 and TRBJ2-7; maybe TRBD2 (6 bases). CDR3 in DNA: TGTGCCAGCAGCTTGGCCCCCGGGAGTGTTTCCTACGAGCAGTACTTC. Translated: CASSLAPGSVSYEQYF.